These T cell receptor beta chains were read from a single sample in a study of shared clonotypes between healthy human individuals. Libraries were prepared by immunoSEQ multiplex PCR; TCRdb keeps only in-frame clonotypes and omits some of them. Altogether about 2.3 million clones are present, around 92% being singletons, with the ten largest covering more than 0.35%. The sequencing sample was made of naive CD4+ T cells from PBMCs. These receptor sequences come from a young man in good health. Some clones in this sample may be carry-over from other donors' samples. The CDR3 runs from the conserved cysteine through the conserved F or W. Each record gives: D gene, V gene, J gene, clone size, CDR3 DNA, CDR3 protein. D genes are given only for firm matches. A row's size may be missing; if present it is once, few, many or a size class.

d_gene: -; v_gene: TRBV9; j_gene: TRBJ2-3; abundance: -; CDR3nt: TGTGCCAGCAGCGTAGGTGACGGGGATACGCAGTATTTT; CDR3aa: CASSVGDGDTQYF
d_gene: TRBD1; v_gene: TRBV7-2; j_gene: TRBJ2-7; abundance: -; CDR3nt: TGTGCCAGCAGCTCCCCGGGACAGGGCTCCTACGAGCAGTACTTC; CDR3aa: CASSSPGQGSYEQYF
d_gene: -; v_gene: TRBV7-3; j_gene: TRBJ1-1; abundance: -; CDR3nt: TGTGCCAGCAGCCTTAACCCAGGGAGGGTCACTGAAGCTTTCTTT; CDR3aa: CASSLNPGRVTEAFF
d_gene: TRBD1; v_gene: TRBV11-3; j_gene: TRBJ2-7; abundance: -; CDR3nt: TGTGCCAGCAGCCCGGGACAGGGTGTGGGCGAGCAGTACTTC; CDR3aa: CASSPGQGVGEQYF
d_gene: -; v_gene: TRBV28; j_gene: TRBJ1-2; abundance: few; CDR3nt: TGTGCCAGCAGTGACAGGCGCTATGGCTACACCTTC; CDR3aa: CASSDRRYGYTF
d_gene: -; v_gene: TRBV28; j_gene: TRBJ2-1; abundance: -; CDR3nt: TGTGCCAGCAGTTTAGCTAGAGATGAGCAGTTCTTC; CDR3aa: CASSLARDEQFF
d_gene: -; v_gene: TRBV15; j_gene: TRBJ1-1; abundance: -; CDR3nt: TGTGCCACCAGCTTTGGGACGGTGAACACTGAAGCTTTCTTT; CDR3aa: CATSFGTVNTEAFF
d_gene: -; v_gene: TRBV25-1; j_gene: TRBJ2-7; abundance: -; CDR3nt: TGTGCCAGCAGTCCGCAGGGACTCCTCTCCTACGAGCAGTACTTC; CDR3aa: CASSPQGLLSYEQYF
d_gene: -; v_gene: TRBV29-1; j_gene: TRBJ2-7; abundance: -; CDR3nt: TGCAGCGTTGGTGAGTGGACAAACTACGAGCAGTACTTC; CDR3aa: CSVGEWTNYEQYF
d_gene: -; v_gene: TRBV29-1; j_gene: TRBJ2-2; abundance: -; CDR3nt: TGCAGCGCCCCGGGACCGAACACCGGGGAGCTGTTTTTT; CDR3aa: CSAPGPNTGELFF
d_gene: -; v_gene: TRBV6-1; j_gene: TRBJ2-5; abundance: -; CDR3nt: TGTGCCAGCAGCAGGGTGTACCAAGAGACCCAGTACTTC; CDR3aa: CASSRVYQETQYF
d_gene: -; v_gene: TRBV7-3; j_gene: TRBJ2-1; abundance: -; CDR3nt: TGTGCCAGCTCCCCCGCGAGATACAATGAGCAGTTCTTC; CDR3aa: CASSPARYNEQFF
d_gene: TRBD1; v_gene: TRBV5-1; j_gene: TRBJ2-7; abundance: -; CDR3nt: TGCGCCAGCAGCTTGGTCGACAGGGGCTACGAGCAGTACTTC; CDR3aa: CASSLVDRGYEQYF
d_gene: -; v_gene: TRBV27; j_gene: TRBJ1-1; abundance: -; CDR3nt: TGTGCCAGCAGCCCTTTCACTGAAGCTTTCTTT; CDR3aa: CASSPFTEAFF